Presented here are 22 T cell receptor beta chains from one specimen sequenced in a study of cytomegalovirus exposure and HLA in healthy donors. This PCR relied on a set of 60 Vbeta primers and 13 Jbeta primers. Produced via immunoSEQ multiplex PCR; TCRdb's table is partial and in-frame only. The profile shows about 140,000 clones, 88% of them singletons. The sample comprised PBMCs. Source of these receptors: a woman in her 40s in good health and CMV-seronegative.

This sequence joins TRBV7-9 and TRBJ2-5; D is uncertain. CDR3 length equals 12 residues. The V gene lost 3 bases and the J gene lost 2 bases, with 4 bases spanning the gap. The germline V gene has CDR1 SEHNR and CDR2 FQNEAQ (reference sequence). The CDR3 spells CASSFTQETQYF. The CDR3 coding sequence is TGTGCCAGCAGCTTTACTCAAGAGACCCAGTACTTC.

The CDR3 DNA reads as TGTGCCAGCAGTCCGGGACTAGCGGATCCCTACGAGCAGTACTTC. Translating gives CASSPGLADPYEQYF. The rearrangement links TRBV6-5 to TRBJ2-7, with 11 positions matching TRBD2. Germline CDR1 MNHEY, CDR2 SVGAGI. Trimming took 5 bases from V and 2 from J; bases not matched to a gene: 5. The CDR3 covers 15 residues.

The V gene is TRBV2, the J gene TRBJ2-2; tentative D call: TRBD1 (5 bases). This CDR3 comprises 14 residues. Per germline, CDR1 SNHLY and CDR2 FYNNEI. V was pared by 4 bases and J by 5 bases, with 11 bases between. The CDR3 region is CASSGRVNTGELFF. CDR3 sequence (DNA): TGTGCCAGCAGTGGCAGGGTGAATACCGGGGAGCTGTTTTTT. The variable domain in full, completed from reference TRBV2 and TRBJ2-2, reads EPEVTQTPSHQVTQMGQEVILRCVPISNHLYFYWYRQILGQKVEFLVSFYNNEISEKSEIFDDQFSVERPDGSNFTLKIRSTKLEDSAMYFCASSGRVNTGELFFGEGSRLTVL.

V usage is TRBV4-1 and J usage is TRBJ2-7, with 7 bases matching TRBD2. J was trimmed by 0 bases and V by 4 bases; bases with no gene match: 9. The CDR3 runs 16 residues. In germline, CDR1 is MGHRA, CDR2 YSYEKL. For the CDR3, the DNA is TGCGCCAGCAGCCCTTCGACTAGCTCCGTCTCCTACGAGCAGTACTTC. Its protein is CASSPSTSSVSYEQYF.

This rearrangement joins TRBV7-6 to TRBJ2-7, with D tentatively TRBD2 (6 bases). V shed 2 bases and J shed 3 bases, with 14 bases lying between them. The CDR3 extends over 15 amino acids. Germline lookup yields CDR1 SGHVS and CDR2 FNYEAQ. DNA for the CDR3: TGTGCCAGCAGCTTAAGGGGCGGGATTAACTACGAGCAGTACTTC. Its translation is CASSLRGGINYEQYF.

The rearrangement joins TRBV13 to TRBJ2-3, with TRBD2 identical over 10 bases. The CDR3 consists of 16 residues. V dropped 5 bases and J dropped 2; count of bases not matched to a gene: 7. Germline values: CDR1 PRHDT, CDR2 FYEKMQ (reference sequence). The CDR3 protein is CASSPGTSATTDTQYF. CDR3 bases: TGTGCCAGCAGCCCCGGGACTAGCGCGACCACAGATACGCAGTATTTT.

The chain uses TRBV7-9 and TRBJ2-5; a weak D match, TRBD1 (5 bases). Trimming stripped 6 bases from V and 3 bases from J, with 11 bases between. This CDR3 is 13 amino acids long. The V gene's germline CDR1 is SEHNR and CDR2 FQNEAQ (reference sequence). The CDR3 sequence is CASSPRVKETQYF. In nucleotides, the CDR3 is TGTGCCAGCAGTCCCAGGGTGAAAGAGACCCAGTACTTC.

This clone was seen more than once but under ten times. V and J are TRBV5-1 and TRBJ1-1; maybe TRBD1 (5 bases). V lost 4 bases, J lost 1 base, and 14 bases lay in between. The CDR3 has 15 amino acids. In germline, CDR1 is SGHRS, CDR2 YFSETQ. The CDR3 sequence is CASSQRGHSNTEAFF. In DNA form, the CDR3 reads TGCGCCAGCAGCCAACGAGGACACTCGAACACTGAAGCTTTCTTT. Full variable domain (rest looked up from reference TRBV5-1 and TRBJ1-1): KAGVTQTPRYLIKTRGQQVTLSCSPISGHRSVSWYQQTPGQGLQFLFEYFSETQRNKGNFPGRFSGRQFSNSRSEMNVSTLELGDSALYLCASSQRGHSNTEAFFGQGTRLTVV.

V and J are TRBV19 and TRBJ1-1; perhaps TRBD1 as D (6 bases). Germline V lookup: CDR1 LNHDA, CDR2 SQIVND (reference sequence). The CDR3 consists of 14 residues. V lost 10 bases to trimming and J lost 3 bases, with 18 bases between them. The CDR3 DNA follows: TGTGCCACAAAAGTACAGGGATTGGACACTGAAGCTTTCTTT. Protein: CATKVQGLDTEAFF.

This clone was picked up one time. The chain uses TRBV11-2 and TRBJ1-2; 7 bases map to TRBD1. Germline V gene lookup returns CDR1 SGHAT and CDR2 FQNNGV. This CDR3 has 13 amino acids. The J segment lost 4 bases and the V segment lost 5 bases, leaving 4 bases of the junction unmatched. For the CDR3, the DNA is TGTGCCAGCAGCCGGGACAGAGGCTATGGCTACACCTTC. This encodes CASSRDRGYGYTF.

A few counts support this clone. The chain links TRBV4-1 to TRBJ1-1; TRBD1 might be the D (6 bases). This CDR3 has 15 residues. Deletions cut 1 base from V and 0 bases from J, with 9 bases between. The germline V gene has CDR1 MGHRA and CDR2 YSYEKL. CDR3 protein: CASSQGTALNTEAFF. CDR3 sequence (DNA): TGCGCCAGCAGCCAAGGGACAGCCTTGAACACTGAAGCTTTCTTT.

The sample holds one count of this clone. As the CDR3 is not closed by the conserved phenylalanine or tryptophan, this likely results from a read error. The V gene is TRBV6-5, the J gene TRBJ2-7; 7 bases align to TRBD2. The ends lost 0 bases at V and 3 bases at J; junction bases unmatched: 2. CDR3 size: 14 residues. Germline V lookup: CDR1 MNHEY, CDR2 SVGAGI. The CDR3 DNA reads as TGTGCCAGCAGTTACTCGAGCGGGAACTACGAGCAGTACTCC. It yields the protein CASSYSSGNYEQYS.

The J gene is TRBJ2-7, the V gene TRBV6-1; TRBD2 matches at 7 bases. Trimming took 2 bases from V and 0 from J; bases not matched to a gene: 4. The V gene's germline CDR1 is MNHNS and CDR2 SASEGT. This CDR3 contains 15 residues. The CDR3 nucleotides read TGTGCCAGCAGTGAATCGGGCGGGAGCTCCTACGAGCAGTACTTC. This gives the protein CASSESGGSSYEQYF.

V usage is TRBV7-9 and J usage is TRBJ2-1, with a weak D call TRBD2 (6 bases). The CDR3 totals 12 residues. CDR1 and CDR2 from the germline V gene are SEHNR and FQNEAQ (reference sequence). V shed 5 bases and J shed 15 bases, with 17 bases lying between them. The CDR3 sequence: CASSPTAGRVFF. The CDR3, as DNA: TGTGCCAGCAGCCCGACGGCGGGACGCGTGTTCTTC.

The V and J genes are TRBV5-1 and TRBJ1-2; TRBD1 is a possible D gene (5 bases). V lost 2 bases to trimming and J lost 3 bases, with 11 bases between them. The germline gives CDR1 SGHRS, CDR2 YFSETQ. The CDR3 contains 14 residues. CDR3 sequence (DNA): TGCGCCAGCAGCTTTCCCGACAGCTACTATGGCTACACCTTC. It is translated as CASSFPDSYYGYTF.

The rearrangement joins TRBV21-1 to TRBJ1-6; whether TRBD1, the table's D call, matches the DNA was not checked. TRBV21-1 is a pseudogene locus. The CDR3 extends over 14 amino acids. As DNA, the CDR3 is TGTGCCAGCTTCGGGGACAGGTTAACTTCACCCCTCCACTTT. Its protein product is CASFGDRLTSPLHF.

This clone occurred a few times. This rearrangement joins TRBV30 to TRBJ2-3; weak D call: TRBD1 (5 bases). With 8 bases removed from V and 11 bases from J, the gap between germline ends came to 11 bases. CDR1 is GTSNPN, CDR2 SVGIG, per germline (reference sequence). The CDR3 has 9 amino acids. The CDR3 bases are TGTGCCCAGGGAAGGAAGCAGTATTTT. Translation: CAQGRKQYF.

The V call is TRBV6-5, the J call TRBJ1-1, with 8 bases identical to TRBD1. The CDR3 has 16 amino acids. Germline V gene lookup returns CDR1 MNHEY and CDR2 SVGAGI. V was pared by 2 bases and J by 2 bases, with 7 bases of the junction left unmatched. This chain's CDR3 is CASSYLRTGSNTEAFF. CDR3 nucleotide sequence: TGTGCCAGCAGTTACCTTAGGACAGGGAGTAACACTGAAGCTTTCTTT.

The chain has TRBV2 and TRBJ1-5; a weak D match, TRBD1 (6 bases). CDR1 and CDR2 (germline): SNHLY, FYNNEI. This CDR3 has 13 amino acids. With 5 bases removed from V and 6 bases from J, the gap between germline ends came to 11 bases. The CDR3 protein is CASSSLQGQPQHF. The CDR3 DNA follows: TGTGCCAGCAGTTCACTACAGGGTCAGCCCCAGCATTTT.

The V gene is TRBV6-1, the J gene TRBJ1-5; 7 bases are shared with TRBD1. V gave up 5 bases and J gave up 6 bases; unmatched junction bases: 7. The CDR3 length is 14 residues. Germline V lookup: CDR1 MNHNS, CDR2 SASEGT. This CDR3 is CASSSQTGSQPQHF. In DNA, the CDR3 is TGTGCCAGCAGTTCCCAGACAGGGTCTCAGCCCCAGCATTTT.

Only one count was recorded for this clone. This sequence joins TRBV7-9 and TRBJ2-2; TRBD2 might be the D (5 bases). The CDR3 extends over 15 amino acids. CDR1 and CDR2 (germline): SEHNR, FQNEAQ (reference sequence). V was pared by 6 bases and J by 5 bases, with 16 bases between. The CDR3: CASSSREGNTGELFF. CDR3 coding DNA: TGTGCCAGCAGTTCCCGGGAAGGTAATACCGGGGAGCTGTTTTTT.

The chain is built from TRBV7-9 and TRBJ2-2, with 7 bases lining up with TRBD2. The length of the CDR3 is 16 residues. The ends lost 2 bases at V and 2 bases at J; junction bases unmatched: 5. Germline CDR1 SEHNR, CDR2 FQNEAQ (reference sequence). In DNA, the CDR3 is TGTGCCAGCAGCTTACCCCAGCGGGAAAACACCGGGGAGCTGTTTTTT. This codes for CASSLPQRENTGELFF.